This is a list of T cell receptor beta chains from one sample in a study of shared clonotypes between healthy human individuals. Clones were sequenced by immunoSEQ multiplex PCR, and TCRdb holds only the in-frame ones, with some missing. The sample has 2 million to 2.5 million clones; 90% to 95% are singletons. Sequenced: naive CD4+ T cells from PBMCs. The receptors come from a man between 18 and 35 years old in good health. Some clones in this sample may be carry-over from other donors' samples. The conserved cysteine and the conserved F or W are not part of the CDR3 here. For some rows the clone size is stated as once, few or many, or as a class when expanded; others skip it.

abundance	len	v_gene	j_gene	CDR3aa
.	16	TRBV4-2	TRBJ2-2	ASSQDSSGQGAAGELF
.	9	TRBV28	TRBJ1-1	ASSLSLEAF
.	13	TRBV27	TRBJ2-7	ASSLSRTATYEQY
once	15	TRBV19	TRBJ2-4	ASSPLVWEGQENIQY
.	11	TRBV7-2	TRBJ1-5	ASSLDRSQPQH
.	13	TRBV28	TRBJ2-7	ASSSVPGLRYEQY
.	11	TRBV5-1	TRBJ1-2	ASSPRTGRGYT
.	14	TRBV10-1	TRBJ2-1	ASRTGTGSSYNEQF
.	13	TRBV5-1	TRBJ2-3	ASFARGGGTDTQY
.	11	TRBV4-1	.	ASSQNSQETQY
.	15	TRBV28	TRBJ2-5	ASPTAGGGGEVETQY
.	14	TRBV6-5	TRBJ1-4	ASSLRPGDPREKLF
.	13	TRBV6-1	TRBJ1-5	ASSENLYSNQPQH
.	17	TRBV28	TRBJ2-1	ASSSPSLSGRLSWNEQF
.	13	TRBV18	TRBJ2-7	ASSPPGGVGYEQY
.	14	TRBV11-3	TRBJ2-1	ASSLGPAPSYNEQF
.	13	TRBV5-1	TRBJ2-5	ASSPGTTFQETQY
.	13	TRBV2	TRBJ2-1	ASRATRGTYNEQF
.	11	TRBV28	TRBJ1-2	ASSFRDGYGYT
.	12	TRBV10-1	.	ASSDPGQGYEQY
.	12	TRBV7-2	TRBJ1-1	ASSLRGGNGEAF
.	12	TRBV5-4	TRBJ2-7	ASSLSANSYEQY
.	11	TRBV9	TRBJ1-2	ASSEQGNYGYT
once	16	TRBV4-1	TRBJ1-5	ASSQDWGQGKSNQPQH
.	13	TRBV6-5	TRBJ2-7	ASSYSARGPYEQY
.	13	TRBV2	TRBJ1-4	ASSEAEGTNEKLF
.	12	TRBV5-5	TRBJ2-7	ASSLVSWGYEQY
.	12	TRBV6-5	TRBJ2-7	ASSPGSGSAEQY
.	13	TRBV28	TRBJ1-5	ASRGIRGTGQPQH
.	12	TRBV19	TRBJ2-1	ASRRDYSYNEQF
.	11	TRBV7-6	TRBJ2-5	ATTTGGAQTQY
once	12	TRBV5-1	TRBJ1-1	ASSLAARRTEAF
.	11	TRBV5-6	TRBJ2-1	ASSWDKDNEQF
.	13	TRBV10-3	TRBJ2-7	AISEWGQGAIEQY
.	10	TRBV27	TRBJ2-7	ASSDRYYEQY
.	11	TRBV5-1	TRBJ2-7	ASSPSGTYEQY
.	12	TRBV5-1	TRBJ1-2	ASSWGPTLGGYT
once	15	TRBV5-5	TRBJ2-7	ASSLVIGQGPNYEQY
.	14	TRBV7-2	TRBJ1-2	ASSLTTGVPYYGYT
.	15	TRBV4-3	TRBJ2-5	ASSPRGRGGRLETQY
.	11	TRBV28	TRBJ1-2	ATAGPRGYGYT
.	15	TRBV15	TRBJ2-1	ATSPQTGGGLYNEQF
.	11	TRBV27	TRBJ2-7	ASRLSGNYEQY
.	12	TRBV7-2	TRBJ2-7	ASSLGSVTYEQY